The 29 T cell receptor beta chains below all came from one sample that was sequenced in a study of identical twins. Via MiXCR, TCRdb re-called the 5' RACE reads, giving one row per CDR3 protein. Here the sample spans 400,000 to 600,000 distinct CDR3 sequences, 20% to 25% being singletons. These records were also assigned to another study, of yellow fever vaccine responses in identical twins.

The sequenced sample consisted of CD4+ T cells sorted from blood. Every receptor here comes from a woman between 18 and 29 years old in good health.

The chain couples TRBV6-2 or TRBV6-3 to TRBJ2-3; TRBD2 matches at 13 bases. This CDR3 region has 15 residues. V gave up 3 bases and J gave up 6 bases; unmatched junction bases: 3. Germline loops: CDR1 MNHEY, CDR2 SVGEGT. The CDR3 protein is CASSYWTSGSDTQYF. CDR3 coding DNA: TGTGCCAGCAGTTATTGGACTAGCGGGAGCGATACGCAGTATTTT.

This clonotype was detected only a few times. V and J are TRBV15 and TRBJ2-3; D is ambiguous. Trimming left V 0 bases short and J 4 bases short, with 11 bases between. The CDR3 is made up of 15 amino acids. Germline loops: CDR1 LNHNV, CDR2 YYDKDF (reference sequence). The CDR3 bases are TGTGCCACCAGCAGAGATCCGAACTTTCCAGATACGCAGTATTTT. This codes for CATSRDPNFPDTQYF.

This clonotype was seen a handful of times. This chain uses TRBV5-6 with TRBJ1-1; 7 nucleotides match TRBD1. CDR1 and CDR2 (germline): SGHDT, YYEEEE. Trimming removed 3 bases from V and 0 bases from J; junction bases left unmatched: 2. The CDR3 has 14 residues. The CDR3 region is CASSWDSLNTEAFF. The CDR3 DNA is TGTGCCAGCAGCTGGGACAGTCTGAACACTGAAGCTTTCTTT.

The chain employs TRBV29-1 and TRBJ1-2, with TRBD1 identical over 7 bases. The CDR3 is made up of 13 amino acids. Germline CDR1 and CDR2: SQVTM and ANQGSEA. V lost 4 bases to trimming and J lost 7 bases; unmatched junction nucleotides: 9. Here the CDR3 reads CSVVTIGGSGYTF. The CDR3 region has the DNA TGCAGCGTTGTTACGATAGGGGGCAGTGGCTACACCTTC.

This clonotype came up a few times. For the CDR3, the DNA is TGCAGTGCTAAGGGGGCCAAGGGAATGAACACTGAAGCTTTCTTT. This codes for CSAKGAKGMNTEAFF. The chain recombines TRBV20-1 with TRBJ1-1; 7 nucleotides agree with TRBD1. The germline V gene has CDR1 DFQATT and CDR2 SNEGSKA (reference sequence). The CDR3 sequence is 15 residues long. J was trimmed by 0 bases and V by 4 bases; bases with no gene match: 8.

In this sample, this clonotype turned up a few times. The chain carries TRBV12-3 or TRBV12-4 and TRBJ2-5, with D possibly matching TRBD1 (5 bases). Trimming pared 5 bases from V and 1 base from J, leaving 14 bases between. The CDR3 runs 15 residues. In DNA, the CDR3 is TGTGCCAGCAGTGCGAACCGAGACAGCCAAGAGACCCAGTACTTC. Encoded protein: CASSANRDSQETQYF.

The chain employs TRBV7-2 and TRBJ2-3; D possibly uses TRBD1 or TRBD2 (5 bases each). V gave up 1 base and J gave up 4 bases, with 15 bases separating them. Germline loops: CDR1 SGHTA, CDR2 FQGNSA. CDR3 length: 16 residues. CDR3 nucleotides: TGTGCCAGCAGCTTAGTGCCGGGGACGATCGCAGATACGCAGTATTTT. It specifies CASSLVPGTIADTQYF.

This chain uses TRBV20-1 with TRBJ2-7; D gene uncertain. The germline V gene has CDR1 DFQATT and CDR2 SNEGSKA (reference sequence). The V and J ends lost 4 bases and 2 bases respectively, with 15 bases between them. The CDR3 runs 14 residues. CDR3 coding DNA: TGCAGTGCTACCCCCACGACGGTGGCCTACGAGCAGTACTTC. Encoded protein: CSATPTTVAYEQYF.

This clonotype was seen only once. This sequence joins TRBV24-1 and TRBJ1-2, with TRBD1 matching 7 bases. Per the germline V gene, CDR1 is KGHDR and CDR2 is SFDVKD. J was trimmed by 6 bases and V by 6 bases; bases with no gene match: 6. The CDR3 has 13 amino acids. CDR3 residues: CATSLQGKDGYTF. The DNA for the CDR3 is TGTGCCACCAGTCTACAGGGGAAGGATGGCTACACCTTC.

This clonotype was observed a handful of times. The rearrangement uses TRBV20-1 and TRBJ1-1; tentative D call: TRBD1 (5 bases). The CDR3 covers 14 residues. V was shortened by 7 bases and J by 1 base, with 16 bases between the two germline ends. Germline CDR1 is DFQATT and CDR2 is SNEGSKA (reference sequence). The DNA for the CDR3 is TGCAGTGGCCGTCAGGGAAGGCGGAACACTGAAGCTTTCTTT. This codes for CSGRQGRRNTEAFF.

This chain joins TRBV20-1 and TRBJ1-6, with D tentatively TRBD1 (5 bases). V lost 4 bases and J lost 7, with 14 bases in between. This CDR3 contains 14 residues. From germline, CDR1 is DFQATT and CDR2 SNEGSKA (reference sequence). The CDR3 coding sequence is TGCAGTGCTACCGAGACAGATAGGAATTCACCCCTCCACTTT. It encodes CSATETDRNSPLHF.

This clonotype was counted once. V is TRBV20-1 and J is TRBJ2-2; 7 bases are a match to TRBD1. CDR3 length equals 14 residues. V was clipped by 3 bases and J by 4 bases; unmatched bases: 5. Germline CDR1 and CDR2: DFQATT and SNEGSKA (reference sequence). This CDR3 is CSARTGSATGELFF. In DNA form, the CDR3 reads TGCAGTGCTAGGACAGGGTCAGCCACCGGGGAGCTGTTTTTT.

The CDR3 reads CASSSLIQGNTGELFF. The CDR3 DNA follows: TGCGCCAGCAGCTCACTTATTCAGGGAAACACCGGGGAGCTGTTTTTT. The chain employs TRBV5-1 and TRBJ2-2; a weak D match, TRBD1 (5 bases). The CDR3 contains 16 residues. From germline, CDR1 is SGHRS and CDR2 YFSETQ. V lost 3 bases to trimming and J lost 2 bases, with 14 bases between them. Full variable domain (remainder filled in from reference TRBV5-1 and TRBJ2-2): KAGVTQTPRYLIKTRGQQVTLSCSPISGHRSVSWYQQTPGQGLQFLFEYFSETQRNKGNFPGRFSGRQFSNSRSEMNVSTLELGDSALYLCASSSLIQGNTGELFFGEGSRLTVL.

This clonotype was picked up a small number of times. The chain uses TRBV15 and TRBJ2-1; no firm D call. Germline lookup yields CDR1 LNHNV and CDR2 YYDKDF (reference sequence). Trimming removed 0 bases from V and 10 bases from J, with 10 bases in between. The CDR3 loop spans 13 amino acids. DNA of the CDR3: TGTGCCACCAGCAGAGACCCGCCCTCGGAGCAGTTCTTC. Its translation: CATSRDPPSEQFF.

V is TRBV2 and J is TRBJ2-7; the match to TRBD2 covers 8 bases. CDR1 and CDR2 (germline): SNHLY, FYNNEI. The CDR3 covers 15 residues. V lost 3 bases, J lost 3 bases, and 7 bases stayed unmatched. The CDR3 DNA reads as TGTGCCAGCAGTGATTCGAGCGGGGGCAACTACGAGCAGTACGTC. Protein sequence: CASSDSSGGNYEQYV.

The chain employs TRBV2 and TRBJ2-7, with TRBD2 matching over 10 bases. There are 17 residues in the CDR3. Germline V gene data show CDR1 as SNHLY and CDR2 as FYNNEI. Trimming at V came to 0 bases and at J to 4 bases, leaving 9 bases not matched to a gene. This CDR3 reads CASSEALWTSGRYEQYF. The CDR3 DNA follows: TGTGCCAGCAGTGAAGCTCTTTGGACTAGCGGTAGATACGAGCAGTACTTC.

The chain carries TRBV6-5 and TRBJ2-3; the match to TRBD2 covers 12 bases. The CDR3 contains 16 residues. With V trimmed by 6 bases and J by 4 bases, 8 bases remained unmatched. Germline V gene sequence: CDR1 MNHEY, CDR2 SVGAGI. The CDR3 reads CASRYLAGGLADTQYF. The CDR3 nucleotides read TGTGCCAGCAGATACCTAGCGGGGGGGCTCGCAGATACGCAGTATTTT.

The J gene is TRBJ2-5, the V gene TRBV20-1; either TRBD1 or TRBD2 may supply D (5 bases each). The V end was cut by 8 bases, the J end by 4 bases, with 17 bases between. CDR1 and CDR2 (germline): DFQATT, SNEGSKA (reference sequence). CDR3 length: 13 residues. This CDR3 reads CSFVMGVAETQYF. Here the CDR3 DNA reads TGCAGTTTTGTAATGGGGGTGGCAGAGACCCAGTACTTC.

In DNA form, the CDR3 reads TGTGCCAGCAGTTTACGGGGGGTGGACATTCAGTACTTC. It yields the protein CASSLRGVDIQYF. This chain connects TRBV27 to TRBJ2-4; TRBD2 matches at 7 bases. V was clipped by 2 bases and J by 8 bases; unmatched bases: 3. Germline CDR1 is MNHEY and CDR2 is SMNVEV (reference sequence). The CDR3 totals 13 residues.

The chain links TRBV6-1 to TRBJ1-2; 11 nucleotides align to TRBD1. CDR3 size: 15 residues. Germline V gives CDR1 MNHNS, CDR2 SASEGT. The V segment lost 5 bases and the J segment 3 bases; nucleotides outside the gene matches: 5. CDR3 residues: CASSKSGQGDYGYTF. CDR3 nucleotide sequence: TGTGCCAGCAGTAAGTCGGGACAGGGGGACTATGGCTACACCTTC.

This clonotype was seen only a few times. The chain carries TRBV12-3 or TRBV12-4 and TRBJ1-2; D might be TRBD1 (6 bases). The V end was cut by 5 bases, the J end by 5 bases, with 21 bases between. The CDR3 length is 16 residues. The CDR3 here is CASSGTRGSWGYGYTF. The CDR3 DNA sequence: TGTGCCAGCAGTGGGACACGGGGATCATGGGGATATGGCTACACCTTC.

CDR3 DNA sequence: TGCGCCAGCAGCTTGGTTAGCGGGAGCGACCTACCTTACAATGAGCAGTTCTTC. Protein product: CASSLVSGSDLPYNEQFF. The chain uses TRBV5-1 and TRBJ2-1; 9 bases match TRBD2. The V gene's germline CDR1 is SGHRS and CDR2 YFSETQ. The CDR3 runs to 18 residues. Trimming removed 0 bases from V and 4 bases from J; junction bases left unmatched: 11.

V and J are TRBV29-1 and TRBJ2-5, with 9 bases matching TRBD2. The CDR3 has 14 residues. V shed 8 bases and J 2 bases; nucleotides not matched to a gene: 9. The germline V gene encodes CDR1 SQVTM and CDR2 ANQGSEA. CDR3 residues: CSSKAGGGQETQYF. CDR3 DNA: TGCAGCTCCAAAGCGGGAGGAGGACAAGAGACCCAGTACTTC.

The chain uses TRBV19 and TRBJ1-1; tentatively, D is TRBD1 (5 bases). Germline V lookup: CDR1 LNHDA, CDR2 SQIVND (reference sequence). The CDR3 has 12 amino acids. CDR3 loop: CGSGRDGTEAFF. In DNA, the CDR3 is TGTGGGTCGGGGAGGGACGGCACTGAAGCTTTCTTT.

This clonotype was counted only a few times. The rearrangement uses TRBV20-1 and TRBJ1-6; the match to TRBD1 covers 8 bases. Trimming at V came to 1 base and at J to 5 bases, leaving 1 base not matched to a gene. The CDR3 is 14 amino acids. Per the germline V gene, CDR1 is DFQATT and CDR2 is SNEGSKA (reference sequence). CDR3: CSARVGQDNSPLHF. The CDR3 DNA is TGCAGTGCTAGAGTGGGACAGGATAATTCACCCCTCCACTTT.

CDR3 DNA sequence: TGTGCCAGCAACCACCCGGAAGGGGTGTTTTTT. Translation: CASNHPEGVFF. V usage is TRBV21-1 and J usage is TRBJ1-4; the D call TRBD1 from the table was never checked on the DNA. TRBV21-1 is an annotated pseudogene. The CDR3 is made up of 11 amino acids.

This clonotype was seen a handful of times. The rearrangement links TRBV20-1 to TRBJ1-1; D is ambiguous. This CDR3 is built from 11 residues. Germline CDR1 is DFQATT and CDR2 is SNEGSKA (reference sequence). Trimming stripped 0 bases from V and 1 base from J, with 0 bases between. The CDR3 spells CSARENTEAFF. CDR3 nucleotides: TGCAGTGCTAGAGAGAACACTGAAGCTTTCTTT.

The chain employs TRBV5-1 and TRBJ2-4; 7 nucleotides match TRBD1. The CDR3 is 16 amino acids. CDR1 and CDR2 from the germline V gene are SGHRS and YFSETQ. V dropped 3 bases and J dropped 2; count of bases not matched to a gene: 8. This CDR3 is CASSSGTVGTKNIQYF. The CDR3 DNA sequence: TGCGCCAGCAGCTCCGGGACAGTGGGAACCAAAAACATTCAGTACTTC.

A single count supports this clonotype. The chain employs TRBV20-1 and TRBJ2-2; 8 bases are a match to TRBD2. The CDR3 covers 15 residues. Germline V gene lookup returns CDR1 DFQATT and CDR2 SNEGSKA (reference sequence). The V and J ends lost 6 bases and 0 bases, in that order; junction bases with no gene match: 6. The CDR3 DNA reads TGCAGTGCGCCACGGGGGGGAGCGAACACCGGGGAGCTGTTTTTT. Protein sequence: CSAPRGGANTGELFF.